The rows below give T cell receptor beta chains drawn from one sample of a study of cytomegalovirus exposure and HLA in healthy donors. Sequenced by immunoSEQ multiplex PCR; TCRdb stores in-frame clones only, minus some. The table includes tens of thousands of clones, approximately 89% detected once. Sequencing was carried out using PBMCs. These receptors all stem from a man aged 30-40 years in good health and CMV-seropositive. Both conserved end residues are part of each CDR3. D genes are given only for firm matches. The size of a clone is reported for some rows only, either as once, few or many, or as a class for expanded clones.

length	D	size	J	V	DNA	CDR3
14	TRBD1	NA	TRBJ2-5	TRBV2	TGTGCCAGCAGTGCGCAGGGGGCGGGTGAGACCCAGTACTTC	CASSAQGAGETQYF
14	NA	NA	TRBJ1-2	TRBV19	TGTGCCAGTAGTAGAACGGGGTTGGACTATGGCTACACCTTC	CASSRTGLDYGYTF
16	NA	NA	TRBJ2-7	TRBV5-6	TGTGCCAGCAGCTTGAGGGGTCAGGGTCCCCCCTACGAGCAGTACTTC	CASSLRGQGPPYEQYF
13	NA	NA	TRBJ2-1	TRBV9	TGTGCCAGCAGCGTAGCCAGATACAATGAGCAGTTCTTC	CASSVARYNEQFF
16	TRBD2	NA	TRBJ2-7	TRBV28	TGTGCCAGCAGAGAAGTAGGACTAGCGGGAACCTACGAGCAGTACTTC	CASREVGLAGTYEQYF
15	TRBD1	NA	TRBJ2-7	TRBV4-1	TGCGCCAGCAGCCAAGCCCGGGACAGGGGTTACGAGCAGTACTTC	CASSQARDRGYEQYF
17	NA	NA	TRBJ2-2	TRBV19	TGTGCCAGTAGTATCGCTGTGGGGGGTTCGCACACCGGGGAGCTGTTTTTT	CASSIAVGGSHTGELFF
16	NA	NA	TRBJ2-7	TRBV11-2	TGTGCCAGCAGCTCCGTCAGGGGACCCAGCTCCTACGAGCAGTACTTC	CASSSVRGPSSYEQYF
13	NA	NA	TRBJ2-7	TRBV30	TGTGCCTGGAGTCGGGGGACTGTCTACGAGCAGTACTTC	CAWSRGTVYEQYF
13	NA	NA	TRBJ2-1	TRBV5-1	TGCGCCAGCAGCTCGGGAATATTGGATGAGCAGTTCTTC	CASSSGILDEQFF
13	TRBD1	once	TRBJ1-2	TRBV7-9	TGTGCCAGCAGCTTCCAGGGGGCAAGTGGCTACACCTTC	CASSFQGASGYTF
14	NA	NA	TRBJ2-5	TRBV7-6	TGTGCCAGCCTTGGGGCGGGGTTAGGAGAGACCCAGTACTTC	CASLGAGLGETQYF
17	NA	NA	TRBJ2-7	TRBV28	TGTGCCAGCAGTTACCCCCGATCCAAGACACGAAACTACGAGCAGTACTTC	CASSYPRSKTRNYEQYF
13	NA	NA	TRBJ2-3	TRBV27	TGTGCCAGCAGTTTCCGGGGCACAGATACGCAGTATTTT	CASSFRGTDTQYF
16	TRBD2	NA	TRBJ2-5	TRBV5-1	TGCGCCAGCAGCCTGTTGTCGGGGGGGTACCAAGAGACCCAGTACTTC	CASSLLSGGYQETQYF
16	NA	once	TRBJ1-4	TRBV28	TGTGCCAGCAGGGACATACAGGTTTACGCTAATGAAAAACTGTTTTTT	CASRDIQVYANEKLFF
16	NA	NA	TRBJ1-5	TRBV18	TGTGCCAGCTCACCCTTCGCAGGGGCTAAGGACCGGCCCCAGCATTTT	CASSPFAGAKDRPQHF
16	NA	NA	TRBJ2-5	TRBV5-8	TGTGCCAGCAGCGTAGGTGGCGGGACAGAACAAGAGACCCAGTACTTC	CASSVGGGTEQETQYF
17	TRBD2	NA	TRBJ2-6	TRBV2	TGTGCCAGCAGTGTAGGGAGCGGGAGCTCTGGGGCCAACGTCCTGACTTTC	CASSVGSGSSGANVLTF
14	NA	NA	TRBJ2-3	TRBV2	TGTGCCAACTTACAGGGAGGGCGTACAGATACGCAGTATTTT	CANLQGGRTDTQYF